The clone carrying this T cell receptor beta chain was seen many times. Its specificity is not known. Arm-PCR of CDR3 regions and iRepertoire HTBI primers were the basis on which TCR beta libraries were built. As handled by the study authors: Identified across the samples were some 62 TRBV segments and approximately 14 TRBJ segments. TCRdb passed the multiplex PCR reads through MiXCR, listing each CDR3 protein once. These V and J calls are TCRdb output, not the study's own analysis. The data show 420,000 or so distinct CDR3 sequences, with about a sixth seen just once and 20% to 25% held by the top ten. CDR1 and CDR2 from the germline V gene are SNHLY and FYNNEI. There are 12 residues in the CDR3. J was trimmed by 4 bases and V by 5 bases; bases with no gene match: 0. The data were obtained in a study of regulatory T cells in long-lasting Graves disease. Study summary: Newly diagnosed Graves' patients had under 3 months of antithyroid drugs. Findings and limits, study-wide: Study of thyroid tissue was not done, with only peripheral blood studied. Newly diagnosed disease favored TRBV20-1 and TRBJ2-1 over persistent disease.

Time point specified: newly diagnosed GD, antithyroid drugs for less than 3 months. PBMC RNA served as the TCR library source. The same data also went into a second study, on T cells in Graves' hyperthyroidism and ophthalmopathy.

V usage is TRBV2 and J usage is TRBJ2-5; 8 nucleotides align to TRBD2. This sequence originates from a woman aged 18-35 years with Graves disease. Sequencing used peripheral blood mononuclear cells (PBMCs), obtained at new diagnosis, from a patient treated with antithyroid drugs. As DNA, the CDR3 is TGTGCCAGCAGTCGGGAGGGAGAGACCCAGTACTTC. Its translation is CASSREGETQYF.